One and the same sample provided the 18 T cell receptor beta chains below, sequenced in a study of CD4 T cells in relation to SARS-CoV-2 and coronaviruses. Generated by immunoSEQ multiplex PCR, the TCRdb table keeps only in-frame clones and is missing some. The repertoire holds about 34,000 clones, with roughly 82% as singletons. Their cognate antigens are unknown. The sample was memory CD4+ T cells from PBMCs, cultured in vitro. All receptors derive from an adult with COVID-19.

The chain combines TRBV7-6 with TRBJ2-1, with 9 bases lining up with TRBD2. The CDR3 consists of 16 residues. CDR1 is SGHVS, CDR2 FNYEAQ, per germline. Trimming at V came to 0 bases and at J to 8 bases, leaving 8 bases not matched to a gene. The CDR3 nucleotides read TGTGCCAGCAGCTTAGCGGCTAGCGGGAATTTCGATGAGCAGTTCTTC. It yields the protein CASSLAASGNFDEQFF.

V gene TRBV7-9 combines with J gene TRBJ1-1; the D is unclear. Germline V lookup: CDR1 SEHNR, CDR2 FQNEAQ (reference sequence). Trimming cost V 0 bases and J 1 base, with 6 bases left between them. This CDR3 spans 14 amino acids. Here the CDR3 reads CASSLALGNTEAFF. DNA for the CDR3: TGTGCCAGCAGCTTAGCCCTCGGGAACACTGAAGCTTTCTTT. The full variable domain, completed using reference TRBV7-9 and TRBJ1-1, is DTGVSQNPRHKITKRGQNVTFRCDPISEHNRLYWYRQTLGQGPEFLTYFQNEAQLEKSRLLSDRFSAERPKGSFSTLEIQRTEQGDSAMYLCASSLALGNTEAFFGQGTRLTVV.

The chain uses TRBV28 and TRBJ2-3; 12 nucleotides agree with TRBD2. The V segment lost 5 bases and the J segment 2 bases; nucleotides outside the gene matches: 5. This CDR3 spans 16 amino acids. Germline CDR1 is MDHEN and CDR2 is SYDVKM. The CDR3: CASSHGTSGPTDTQYF. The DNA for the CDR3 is TGTGCCAGCAGTCATGGGACTAGCGGGCCCACAGATACGCAGTATTTT.

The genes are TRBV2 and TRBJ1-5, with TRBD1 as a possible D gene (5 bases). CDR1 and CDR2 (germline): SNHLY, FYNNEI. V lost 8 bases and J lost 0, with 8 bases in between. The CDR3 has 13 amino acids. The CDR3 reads CASRQLSNQPQHF. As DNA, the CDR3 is TGTGCCAGCCGACAGCTTAGCAATCAGCCCCAGCATTTT. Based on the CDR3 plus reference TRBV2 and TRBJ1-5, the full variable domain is EPEVTQTPSHQVTQMGQEVILRCVPISNHLYFYWYRQILGQKVEFLVSFYNNEISEKSEIFDDQFSVERPDGSNFTLKIRSTKLEDSAMYFCASRQLSNQPQHFGDGTRLSIL.

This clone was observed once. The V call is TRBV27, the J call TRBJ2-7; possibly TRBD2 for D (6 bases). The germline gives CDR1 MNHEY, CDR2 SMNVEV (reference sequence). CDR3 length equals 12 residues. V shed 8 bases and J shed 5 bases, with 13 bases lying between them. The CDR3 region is CASGAGFDEQYF. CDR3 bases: TGTGCCAGCGGGGCGGGGTTCGACGAGCAGTACTTC.

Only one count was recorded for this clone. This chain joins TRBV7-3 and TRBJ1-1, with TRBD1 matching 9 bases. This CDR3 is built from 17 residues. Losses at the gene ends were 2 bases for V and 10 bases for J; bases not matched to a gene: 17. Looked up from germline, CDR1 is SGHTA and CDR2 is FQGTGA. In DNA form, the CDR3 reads TGTGCCAGCAGCTTAGGGGGACCGGGACAGGGTGCAGCCGGAGCTTTCTTT. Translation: CASSLGGPGQGAAGAFF. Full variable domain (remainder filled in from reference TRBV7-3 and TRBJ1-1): GAGVSQTPSNKVTEKGKYVELRCDPISGHTALYWYRQSLGQGPEFLIYFQGTGAADDSGLPNDRFFAVRPEGSVSTLKIQRTERGDSAVYLCASSLGGPGQGAAGAFFGQGTRLTVV.

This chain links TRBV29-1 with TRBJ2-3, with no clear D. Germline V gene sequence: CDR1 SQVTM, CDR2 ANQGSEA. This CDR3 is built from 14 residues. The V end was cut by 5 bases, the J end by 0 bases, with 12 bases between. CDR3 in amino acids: CSVRLVTSTDTQYF. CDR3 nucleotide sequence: TGCAGCGTTCGGCTAGTAACAAGCACAGATACGCAGTATTTT.

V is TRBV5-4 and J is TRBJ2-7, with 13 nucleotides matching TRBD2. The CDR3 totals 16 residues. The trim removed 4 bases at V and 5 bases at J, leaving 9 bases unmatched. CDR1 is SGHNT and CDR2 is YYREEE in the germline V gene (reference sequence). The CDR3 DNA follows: TGTGCCAGCAGCGCCTGGACTAGCGGGAGCAGGGACGAGCAGTACTTC. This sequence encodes CASSAWTSGSRDEQYF. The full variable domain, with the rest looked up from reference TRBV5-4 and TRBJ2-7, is ETGVTQSPTHLIKTRGQQVTLRCSSQSGHNTVSWYQQALGQGPQFIFQYYREEENGRGNFPPRFSGLQFPNYSSELNVNALELDDSALYLCASSAWTSGSRDEQYFGPGTRLTVT.

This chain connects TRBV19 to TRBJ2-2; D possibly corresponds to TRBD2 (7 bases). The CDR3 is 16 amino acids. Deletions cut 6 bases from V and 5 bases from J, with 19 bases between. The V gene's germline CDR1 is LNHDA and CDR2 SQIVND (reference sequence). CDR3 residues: CASRDGGAERTGELFF. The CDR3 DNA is TGTGCCAGTAGGGATGGGGGGGCAGAAAGGACCGGGGAGCTGTTTTTT.

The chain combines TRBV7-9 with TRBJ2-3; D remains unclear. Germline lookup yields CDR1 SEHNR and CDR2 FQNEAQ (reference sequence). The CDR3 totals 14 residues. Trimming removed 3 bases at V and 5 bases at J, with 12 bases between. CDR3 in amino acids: CASSLASGGDTQYF. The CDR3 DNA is TGTGCCAGCAGCTTGGCCAGTGGTGGAGATACGCAGTATTTT.

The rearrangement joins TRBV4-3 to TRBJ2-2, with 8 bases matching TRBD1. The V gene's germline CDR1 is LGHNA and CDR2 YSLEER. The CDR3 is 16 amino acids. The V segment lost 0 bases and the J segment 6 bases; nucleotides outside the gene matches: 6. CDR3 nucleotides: TGCGCCAGCAGCCAAGATTTCAGGGGGCGGCCCGGGGAGCTGTTTTTT. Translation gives CASSQDFRGRPGELFF.

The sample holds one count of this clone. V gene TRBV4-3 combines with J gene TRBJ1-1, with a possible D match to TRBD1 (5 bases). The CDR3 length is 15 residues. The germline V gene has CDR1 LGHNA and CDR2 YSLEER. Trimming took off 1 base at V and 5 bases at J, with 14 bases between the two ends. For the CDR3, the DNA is TGCGCCAGCAGCCAAGGCTTAGGGGAAGAAACTGAAGCTTTCTTT. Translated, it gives CASSQGLGEETEAFF.

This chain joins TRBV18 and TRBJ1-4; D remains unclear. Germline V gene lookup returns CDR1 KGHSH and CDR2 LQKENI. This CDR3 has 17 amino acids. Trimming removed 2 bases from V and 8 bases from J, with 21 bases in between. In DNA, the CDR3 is TGTGCCAGCTCACCATTCGACCAGTCAGTTAGTCCAGAAAAACTGTTTTTT. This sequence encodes CASSPFDQSVSPEKLFF.

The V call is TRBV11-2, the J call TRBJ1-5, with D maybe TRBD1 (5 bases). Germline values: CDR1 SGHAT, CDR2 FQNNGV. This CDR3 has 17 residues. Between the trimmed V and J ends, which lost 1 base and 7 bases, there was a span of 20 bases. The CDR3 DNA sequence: TGTGCCAGCAGCTTAGGAAGTGGGGACGGGTTCGGGCAGCCCCAGCATTTT. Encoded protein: CASSLGSGDGFGQPQHF.

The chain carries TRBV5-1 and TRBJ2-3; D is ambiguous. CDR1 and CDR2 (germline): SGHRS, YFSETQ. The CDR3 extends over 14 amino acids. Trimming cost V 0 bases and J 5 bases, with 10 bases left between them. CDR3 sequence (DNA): TGCGCCAGCAGCTTGGGCCCAGATTTAGATACGCAGTATTTT. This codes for CASSLGPDLDTQYF. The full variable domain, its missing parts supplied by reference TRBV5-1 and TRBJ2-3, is KAGVTQTPRYLIKTRGQQVTLSCSPISGHRSVSWYQQTPGQGLQFLFEYFSETQRNKGNFPGRFSGRQFSNSRSEMNVSTLELGDSALYLCASSLGPDLDTQYFGPGTRLTVL.

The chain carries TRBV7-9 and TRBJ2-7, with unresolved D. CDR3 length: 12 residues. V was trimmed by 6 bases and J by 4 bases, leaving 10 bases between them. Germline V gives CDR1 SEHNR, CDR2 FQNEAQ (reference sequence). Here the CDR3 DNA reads TGTGCCAGCAGTATACAGACGTACGAGCAGTACTTC. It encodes CASSIQTYEQYF.

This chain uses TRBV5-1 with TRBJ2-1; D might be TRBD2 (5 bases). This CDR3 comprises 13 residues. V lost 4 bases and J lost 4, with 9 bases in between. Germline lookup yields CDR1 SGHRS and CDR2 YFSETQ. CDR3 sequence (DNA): TGCGCCAGCAGCACCACTAGGTACAATGAGCAGTTCTTC. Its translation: CASSTTRYNEQFF.

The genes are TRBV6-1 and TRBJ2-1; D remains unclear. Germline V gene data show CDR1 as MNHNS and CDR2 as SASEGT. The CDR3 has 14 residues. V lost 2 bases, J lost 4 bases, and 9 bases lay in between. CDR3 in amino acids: CASSERAGYNEQFF. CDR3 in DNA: TGTGCCAGCAGTGAAAGGGCTGGTTACAATGAGCAGTTCTTC.